This T cell receptor (beta chain) emerged from a study of beta chain features in type 1 diabetes. On the study more broadly: The patients were much like the healthy donors in age, gender and cell yields. Study-level points and caveats: TCRB CDR3s were moderately but significantly shorter in Type 1 diabetes patients in all four CD4+ subsets.

In the case of this clone: Antigen unknown.

There are 15 residues in the CDR3. CDR1 and CDR2 (germline): MNHEY, SMNVEV (reference sequence). The ends lost 1 base at V and 13 bases at J; junction bases unmatched: 12. Expressed TCRB transcripts were sequenced because the isolated RNA had all been reverse transcribed beforehand. Naive, central memory and regulatory T cell samples averaged around 3.5 million immunoSEQ reads each. The method was immunoSEQ multiplex PCR; TCRdb's version includes in-frame clones alone and lacks a portion of them. The table shows tens of thousands of clones, with about half occurring only once. This receptor was identified in a woman between 18 and 29 years old in good health. J is TRBJ2-4 and V is TRBV27; 8 nucleotides match TRBD1. Sequencing was performed on Tregs from blood. The CDR3 DNA follows: TGTGCCAGCAGTTTATTCACGACGGACAGGGCTGGCCAGTACTTC. Translation gives CASSLFTTDRAGQYF.